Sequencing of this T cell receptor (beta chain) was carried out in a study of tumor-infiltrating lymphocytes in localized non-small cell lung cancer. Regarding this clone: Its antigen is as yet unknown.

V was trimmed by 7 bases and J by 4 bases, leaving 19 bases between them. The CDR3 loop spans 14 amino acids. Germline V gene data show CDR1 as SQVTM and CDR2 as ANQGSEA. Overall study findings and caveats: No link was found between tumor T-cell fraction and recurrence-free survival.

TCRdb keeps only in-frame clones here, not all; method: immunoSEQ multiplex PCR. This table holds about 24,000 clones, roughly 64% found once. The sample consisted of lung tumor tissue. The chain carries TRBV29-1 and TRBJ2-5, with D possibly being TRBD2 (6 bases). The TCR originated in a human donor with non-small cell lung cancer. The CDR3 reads CSAVKPGAGETQYF. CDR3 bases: TGCAGCGCTGTTAAGCCGGGAGCGGGAGAGACCCAGTACTTC. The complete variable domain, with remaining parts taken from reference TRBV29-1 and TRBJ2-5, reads SAVISQKPSRDICQRGTSLTIQCQVDSQVTMMFWYRQQPGQSLTLIATANQGSEATYESGFVIDKFPISRPNLTFSTLTVSNMSPEDSSIYLCSAVKPGAGETQYFGPGTRLLVL.